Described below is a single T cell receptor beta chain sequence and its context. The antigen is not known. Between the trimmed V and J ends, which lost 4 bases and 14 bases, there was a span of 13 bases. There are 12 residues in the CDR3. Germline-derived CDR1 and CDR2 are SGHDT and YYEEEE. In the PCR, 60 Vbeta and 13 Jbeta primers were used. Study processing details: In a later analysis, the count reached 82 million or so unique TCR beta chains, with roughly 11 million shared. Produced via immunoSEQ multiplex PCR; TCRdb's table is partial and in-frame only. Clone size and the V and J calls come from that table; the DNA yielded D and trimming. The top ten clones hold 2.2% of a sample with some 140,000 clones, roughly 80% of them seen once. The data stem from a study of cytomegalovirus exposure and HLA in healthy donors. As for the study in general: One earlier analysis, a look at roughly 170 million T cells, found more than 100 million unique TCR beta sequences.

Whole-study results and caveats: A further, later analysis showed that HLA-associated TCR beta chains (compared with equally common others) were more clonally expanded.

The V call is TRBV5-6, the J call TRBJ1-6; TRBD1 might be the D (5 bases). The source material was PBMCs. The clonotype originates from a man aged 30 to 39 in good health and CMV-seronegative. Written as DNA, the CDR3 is TGTGCCAGCAGCCAGGGAGGGGTGGCCCTCCACTTT. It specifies CASSQGGVALHF.